This T cell receptor (beta chain) stems from a study of blood T cell repertoires in COVID-19. The overall study: Some COVID-19 samples were acute and others convalescent; all came from the United States, Italy and Spain.

Per the authors' pipeline: Quantification of nucleated cells was approximated via reference gene primer amplification. Here immunoSEQ multiplex PCR was the method, and the copy in TCRdb shows in-frame clones only, minus some. V and J calls and clone size follow that table, whereas D and trimming were derived from the DNA. Of some 260,000 clones detected, more than 75% appear once; the ten largest clones hold 0.99%. J was trimmed by 9 bases and V by 5 bases; bases with no gene match: 22. Germline loops: CDR1 SGHTS, CDR2 YDEGEE. This CDR3 is 18 amino acids long. The receptor's source is a woman aged 40 to 50 who had recovered from COVID-19. Sequenced: peripheral blood. The V and J genes are TRBV5-8 and TRBJ2-1; 8 bases are shared with TRBD2. In DNA form, the CDR3 reads TGTGCCAGCAGGGGATTGGGTCTTGCGGGGACTAGGTTGGCTGAGCAGTTCTTC. Amino acids: CASRGLGLAGTRLAEQFF.